A single sample gave rise to the 3 T cell receptor beta chains below, sequenced in a study of PD-1 blockade in classical Hodgkin lymphoma. Clones were read by immunoSEQ multiplex PCR, and TCRdb kept only the in-frame ones, dropping some. The sample holds approximately 22,000 clones, 60% to 80% seen once. Stated time point: cycle 4 day 1 (C4D1), after five to seven weeks of nivolumab. Each patient experienced a relapse that followed autologous stem cell transplantation, and brentuximab vedotin exposure varied. The source material was peripheral blood mononuclear cells (PBMCs), sampled before the fourth cycle of nivolumab. Receptors were obtained from a human donor with classical Hodgkin lymphoma.

This clone has more than one count but fewer than ten. The chain is built from TRBV5-4 and TRBJ1-1, with D possibly matching TRBD1 (5 bases). The CDR3 runs to 14 residues. In germline, CDR1 is SGHNT, CDR2 YYREEE (reference sequence). The V end was cut by 4 bases, the J end by 8 bases, with 18 bases between. The CDR3 DNA follows: TGTGCCAGCAGCGGCACCGGGACGGGGACCGAAGCTTTCTTT. Encoded protein: CASSGTGTGTEAFF.

This clone was seen a few times. The chain uses TRBV4-3 and TRBJ2-3; TRBD2 aligns across 8 bases. Germline V gene sequence: CDR1 LGHNA, CDR2 YSLEER. This CDR3 has 17 residues. The V gene end was trimmed by 4 bases and the J gene end by 4 bases; junction bases not matched to a gene: 13. The CDR3 DNA sequence: TGCGCCAGCAGCCCCAACTTGGCGGGAGGTGGCGCAGATACGCAGTATTTT. Protein product: CASSPNLAGGGADTQYF.

The chain employs TRBV5-4 and TRBJ2-5; D might be TRBD2 (6 bases). There are 14 residues in the CDR3. Germline V gene lookup returns CDR1 SGHNT and CDR2 YYREEE (reference sequence). V was trimmed by 4 bases and J by 1 base, leaving 11 bases between them. In DNA, the CDR3 is TGTGCCAGCAGCCCCCACGGGAGCCAAGAGACCCAGTACTTC. This codes for CASSPHGSQETQYF.